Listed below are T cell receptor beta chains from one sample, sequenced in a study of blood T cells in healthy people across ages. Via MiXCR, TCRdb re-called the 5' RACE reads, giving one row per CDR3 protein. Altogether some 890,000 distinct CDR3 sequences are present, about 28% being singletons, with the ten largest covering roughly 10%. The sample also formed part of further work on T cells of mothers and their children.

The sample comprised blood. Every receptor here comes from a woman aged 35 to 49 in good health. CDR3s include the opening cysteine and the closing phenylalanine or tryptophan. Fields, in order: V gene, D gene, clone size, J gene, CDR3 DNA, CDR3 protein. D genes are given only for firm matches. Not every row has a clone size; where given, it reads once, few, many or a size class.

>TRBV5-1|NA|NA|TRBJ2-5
TGCGCCAGCAGCCCCGGTAGGGCGACAGGCGACCAAGAGACCCAGTACTTC
CASSPGRATGDQETQYF
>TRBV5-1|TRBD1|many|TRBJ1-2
TGCGCCAGCAGCTTGGCCCCGGGACAGCAAAACTATGGCTACACCTTC
CASSLAPGQQNYGYTF
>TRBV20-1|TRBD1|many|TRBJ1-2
TGCAGTGCAGGGACAGGGGAGAACTATGGCTACACCTTC
CSAGTGENYGYTF
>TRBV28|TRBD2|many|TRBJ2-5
TGTGCCAGCAGTTTTGCGGGGGGTCCTATCCGGGAGACCCAGTACTTC
CASSFAGGPIRETQYF
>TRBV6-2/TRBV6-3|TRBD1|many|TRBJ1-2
TGTGCCAGCAGTTACGGACAGGGTGGCTACACCTTC
CASSYGQGGYTF
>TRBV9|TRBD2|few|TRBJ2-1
TGTGCCAGCAGCCCTCGGACTAGCGGGGGGGCCCACATTTTAAATGAGCAGTTCTTC
CASSPRTSGGAHILNEQFF
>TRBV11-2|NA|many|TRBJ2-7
TGTGCCAGCAGCTGGGGGGACGAGCAGTACTTC
CASSWGDEQYF
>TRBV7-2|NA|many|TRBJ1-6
TGTGCCAGCAGCTTAGGTTCACCCCTCCACTTT
CASSLGSPLHF
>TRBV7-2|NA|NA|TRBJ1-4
TGTGCCAGCAGCTTGAACGGACGCTCTAATGAAAAACTGTTTTTT
CASSLNGRSNEKLFF
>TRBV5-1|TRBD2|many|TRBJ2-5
TGCGCCAGCAGCTCTACCGGGACTAGCGGCTTAGAGACCCAGTACTTC
CASSSTGTSGLETQYF
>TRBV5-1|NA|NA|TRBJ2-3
TGCGCCAGCACCCCTGACGCCCGCACAGATACGCAGTATTTT
CASTPDARTDTQYF
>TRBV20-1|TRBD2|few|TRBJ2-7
TGCAGTGCTAGAGGGGCGGGGGGCTCCTACGAGCAGTACTTC
CSARGAGGSYEQYF
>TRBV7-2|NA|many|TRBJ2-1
TGTGCCAGCAGCTTAGGCCTCGCACGTCGCTACAATGAGCAGTTCTTC
CASSLGLARRYNEQFF
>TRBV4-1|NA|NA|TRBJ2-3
TGCGCCGCGAACGGGGGGCGGTATGATACGCAGTATTTT
CAANGGRYDTQYF
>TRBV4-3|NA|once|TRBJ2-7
TGCGCCAGCAGCCAAGAGACAGACACCTACGAGCAGTACTTC
CASSQETDTYEQYF
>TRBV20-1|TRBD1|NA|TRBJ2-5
TGCAGTGCTAGGGCCCTACAGGGGGCAGATGTGACCCAGTACTTC
CSARALQGADVTQYF
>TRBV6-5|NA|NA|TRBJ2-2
TGTGCCAGCAGTCGCTACAGGGAGACCGGGGAGCTGTTTTTT
CASSRYRETGELFF
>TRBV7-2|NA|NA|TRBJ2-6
TGTGCCGGCAGCTTATTGGCCGACGTCCTGACTTTC
CAGSLLADVLTF
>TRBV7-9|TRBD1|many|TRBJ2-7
TGTGCCAGCAGCGCGACAGGGTTCTCCTACGAGCAGTACTTC
CASSATGFSYEQYF
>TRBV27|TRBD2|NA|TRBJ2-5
TGTGCCAGCAGTTTGGGAGGGGCAGTGGTGACCCAGTACTTC
CASSLGGAVVTQYF
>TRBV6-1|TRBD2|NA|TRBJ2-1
TGTGCCAGCAGCGCATACTTTTTAGCGGGGGCAAATGAGCAGTTCTTC
CASSAYFLAGANEQFF
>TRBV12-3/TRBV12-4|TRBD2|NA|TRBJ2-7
TGTGCCAGCAGAAACGGGGGGAGCGTACACGAGCAGTACTTC
CASRNGGSVHEQYF
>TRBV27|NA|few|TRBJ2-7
TGTGCCAGCAGTCTAGTCCCCCGGGGCAGCTCCTACGAGCAGTACTTC
CASSLVPRGSSYEQYF
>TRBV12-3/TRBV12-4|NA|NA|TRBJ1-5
TGTGCCAGCAGTTTAGAAGAATATCAGCCCCAGCATTTT
CASSLEEYQPQHF
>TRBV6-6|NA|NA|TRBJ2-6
TGTGCCAGCAGTTACCCAGACCGCTCTGGGGCCAACGTCCTGACTTTC
CASSYPDRSGANVLTF
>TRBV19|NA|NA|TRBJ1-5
TGTGCCAGTAGTATCTACTCAGGGTATCAGCCCCAGCATTTT
CASSIYSGYQPQHF
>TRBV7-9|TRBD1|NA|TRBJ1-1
TGTGCCAGCAGCTTCAGTTTCAGGGGGCGTACTGAAGCTTTCTTT
CASSFSFRGRTEAFF
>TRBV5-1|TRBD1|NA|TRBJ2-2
TGCGCCAGCGGAGCCGGGACAGGGGGCCCTTACACCGGGGAGCTGTTTTTT
CASGAGTGGPYTGELFF
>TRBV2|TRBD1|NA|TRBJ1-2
TGTGCCAGCCAGAAGGACAGGAACAATGGCTACACCTTC
CASQKDRNNGYTF
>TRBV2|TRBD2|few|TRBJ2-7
TGTGCCAGCAGTGCCCCGTGGACTAGCGGGGGGATCTACGAGCAGTACTTC
CASSAPWTSGGIYEQYF
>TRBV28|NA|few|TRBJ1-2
TGTGCCAGTTACTCCGCGGGACTCCGGGCGGGTGGCTACACCTTC
CASYSAGLRAGGYTF
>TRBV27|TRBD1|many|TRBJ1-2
TGTGCCAGCAGTGGGGGAGGGGGCGTCTATGGCTACACCTTC
CASSGGGGVYGYTF
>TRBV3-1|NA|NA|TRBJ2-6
TGTGCCAGCAGCCTCCGTCCCGGCTCTGGGGCCAACGTCCTGACTTTC
CASSLRPGSGANVLTF